The clone carrying this T cell receptor (beta chain) was seen ten or more times. Its antigen remains unidentified. The sample originates from a study of neurological immune-mediated disorders. Between the trimmed V and J ends, which lost 2 bases and 0 bases, there was a span of 12 bases. Germline V lookup: CDR1 MGHDK, CDR2 SYGVNS. CDR3 length: 16 residues. cDNA was made by 5'RACE with 10-nucleotide random UMIs. Over 200 million TCR-beta sequences from 15-18 subjects were obtained in each sequencing run. TCRdb used MiXCR to reprocess the 5' RACE reads, holding one entry per CDR3 protein. This table has tens of thousands of distinct CDR3 sequences, 8.5% to 12% appearing once. The study's findings and limits: None of the CDR3 amino acid sequences of expanded clones were shared across subjects, and this suggested private repertoires in all groups.

Sequencing input: PBMCs. The source is a woman aged 55-75 years with HTLV-1-associated myelopathy (HAM/TSP). V and J are TRBV25-1 and TRBJ2-3; D is perhaps TRBD1 or TRBD2 (5 bases each). The CDR3 bases are TGTGCCAGCAGTGAACCTAGATGGGGGAGCACAGATACGCAGTATTTT. This codes for CASSEPRWGSTDTQYF. Drawing the rest from reference TRBV25-1 and TRBJ2-3, the complete variable domain is EADIYQTPRYLVIGTGKKITLECSQTMGHDKMYWYQQDPGMELHLIHYSYGVNSTEKGDLSSESTVSRIRTEHFPLTLESARPSHTSQYLCASSEPRWGSTDTQYFGPGTRLTVL.